The T cell receptor beta chain under discussion was sequenced for a study of siplizumab effects on memory and regulatory T cells. General observations from the study: The alloresponse seemed to draw substantially on naive T cells, which appeared more diverse than memory cells. Controls had around 28% Treg-derived mappable alloreactive CD4+ clones on average, versus around 62% with siplizumab. Left unconfirmed was the suppressive function of proliferating Tregs from siplizumab cultures.

From germline, CDR1 is SGHDN and CDR2 FVKESK. The CDR3 has 13 residues. V lost 7 bases and J lost 6, with 16 bases in between. On this clone itself: No antigen is known for it.

The assay was immunoSEQ multiplex PCR, and TCRdb's table has in-frame clones only and misses some. The table has about 91,000 clones, 80% to 95% seen once; the top ten hold around 6.5%. The clonotype comes from a human donor in good health. The chain employs TRBV14 and TRBJ2-7; TRBD1 or TRBD2 may be the D gene (5 bases each). Material for sequencing was CD8+ T cells sorted from blood. The CDR3 region is CASTQGPTLEQYF. The CDR3 coding sequence is TGTGCCAGCACCCAGGGACCGACCCTCGAGCAGTACTTC.